This is a list of T cell receptor beta chains from one sample in a study of T-cell reconstitution after alpha-beta-depleted transplantation in children. From the PCR reads, TCRdb called clonotypes with MiXCR, one entry per CDR3 protein. The top ten hold 30% to 40% of the sample, which has about 540,000 distinct CDR3 sequences, roughly 30% seen once. The sequenced sample was PBMCs, obtained before TCRalphabeta/CD19-depleted stem cell transplant. Receptors originate from a boy under two years old with Wiskott-Aldrich syndrome, due to receive a stem cell transplant. Each CDR3 is given with its conserved first and last residue. Fields, in order: clone size, V gene, D gene, J gene, CDR3 protein, CDR3 DNA. D genes are given only for firm matches. Only some rows state a clone size, as once, few, many or a class for expanded clones.

abundance: -
v_gene: TRBV5-1
d_gene: TRBD1
j_gene: TRBJ2-7
CDR3aa: CASRRQGGHEQYF
CDR3nt: TGCGCCAGCAGGAGACAGGGGGGTCACGAGCAGTACTTC

abundance: -
v_gene: TRBV15
d_gene: -
j_gene: TRBJ2-3
CDR3aa: CATSRRTGSADTQYF
CDR3nt: TGTGCCACCAGCAGGAGAACAGGGTCTGCAGATACGCAGTATTTT

abundance: -
v_gene: TRBV5-1
d_gene: TRBD1
j_gene: TRBJ2-2
CDR3aa: CASSLLGTANPGELFF
CDR3nt: TGCGCCAGCAGCTTGTTGGGGACAGCGAACCCCGGGGAGCTGTTTTTT

abundance: few
v_gene: TRBV29-1
d_gene: -
j_gene: TRBJ2-5
CDR3aa: CSGSRSGSGETQYF
CDR3nt: TGCAGCGGTTCGAGAAGCGGGTCGGGGGAGACCCAGTACTTC

abundance: few
v_gene: TRBV13
d_gene: -
j_gene: TRBJ2-2
CDR3aa: CASSLFLSRGRQVGGELFF
CDR3nt: TGTGCCAGCAGCTTATTTCTCTCGCGGGGGCGCCAGGTTGGCGGGGAGCTGTTTTTT

abundance: -
v_gene: TRBV5-1
d_gene: TRBD2
j_gene: TRBJ2-7
CDR3aa: CASSQGTSGIHEQYF
CDR3nt: TGCGCCAGCAGCCAGGGGACTAGCGGGATCCACGAGCAGTACTTC

abundance: few
v_gene: TRBV20-1
d_gene: -
j_gene: TRBJ2-5
CDR3aa: CSARAQDGTSNGTQYF
CDR3nt: TGCAGTGCTAGAGCCCAAGACGGCACCTCCAACGGGACCCAGTACTTC

abundance: -
v_gene: TRBV25-1
d_gene: TRBD1
j_gene: TRBJ2-7
CDR3aa: CASSEFPDRVEQYF
CDR3nt: TGTGCCAGCAGTGAATTCCCTGACAGGGTCGAGCAGTACTTC

abundance: -
v_gene: TRBV27
d_gene: -
j_gene: TRBJ2-7
CDR3aa: CASSSSRGPLEQYF
CDR3nt: TGTGCCAGCAGTTCGTCCAGGGGCCCTCTCGAGCAGTACTTC

abundance: few
v_gene: TRBV7-9
d_gene: -
j_gene: TRBJ2-7
CDR3aa: CASSLVIRDEQYF
CDR3nt: TGTGCCAGCAGCCTAGTAATCAGAGACGAGCAGTACTTC

abundance: -
v_gene: TRBV27
d_gene: -
j_gene: TRBJ2-7
CDR3aa: CASRRSGPSSYEQYF
CDR3nt: TGTGCCAGCAGGCGGTCAGGGCCGAGCTCCTACGAGCAGTACTTC

abundance: few
v_gene: TRBV5-1
d_gene: TRBD1
j_gene: TRBJ2-5
CDR3aa: CASSSRDRGSGTQYF
CDR3nt: TGCGCCAGCAGCTCCCGGGACAGGGGGTCGGGGACCCAGTACTTC

abundance: -
v_gene: TRBV12-3/TRBV12-4
d_gene: -
j_gene: TRBJ2-5
CDR3aa: CASSLPLANQYF
CDR3nt: TGTGCCAGCAGTTTACCACTAGCAAACCAGTACTTC

abundance: -
v_gene: TRBV20-1
d_gene: TRBD2
j_gene: TRBJ2-7
CDR3aa: CSARDLTGTSGLGDEQYF
CDR3nt: TGCAGTGCTAGAGATCTCACCGGGACTAGCGGCCTCGGGGACGAGCAGTACTTC

abundance: few
v_gene: TRBV6-1
d_gene: TRBD2
j_gene: TRBJ2-1
CDR3aa: CASRPGLAGGEQFF
CDR3nt: TGTGCCAGCAGACCGGGACTAGCGGGAGGTGAGCAGTTCTTC

abundance: -
v_gene: TRBV3-1
d_gene: -
j_gene: TRBJ2-5
CDR3aa: CASSLLRVETQYF
CDR3nt: TGTGCCAGCAGCCTCCTACGGGTCGAGACCCAGTACTTC

abundance: -
v_gene: TRBV5-6
d_gene: -
j_gene: TRBJ2-7
CDR3aa: CASSFKRYTEQYF
CDR3nt: TGTGCCAGCAGCTTCAAACGGTATACAGAGCAGTACTTC

abundance: few
v_gene: TRBV12-3/TRBV12-4
d_gene: -
j_gene: TRBJ2-2
CDR3aa: CASSSWGWGELFF
CDR3nt: TGTGCCAGCAGTTCGTGGGGTTGGGGGGAGCTGTTTTTT

abundance: few
v_gene: TRBV20-1
d_gene: TRBD2
j_gene: TRBJ2-5
CDR3aa: CSASPGLAGETQYF
CDR3nt: TGCAGTGCCAGCCCGGGACTAGCGGGAGAGACCCAGTACTTC

abundance: -
v_gene: TRBV6-1
d_gene: TRBD1
j_gene: TRBJ1-3
CDR3aa: CASSSGRGFGNTIYF
CDR3nt: TGTGCCAGCAGCTCCGGCAGGGGGTTTGGAAACACCATATATTTT

abundance: few
v_gene: TRBV12-3/TRBV12-4
d_gene: -
j_gene: TRBJ2-7
CDR3aa: CASSLSLPADEQYF
CDR3nt: TGTGCCAGCAGTTTATCGCTCCCGGCGGACGAGCAGTACTTC

abundance: few
v_gene: TRBV3-1
d_gene: -
j_gene: TRBJ2-7
CDR3aa: CASNYGGKLSSEQYF
CDR3nt: TGTGCCAGCAACTACGGCGGGAAACTATCTAGCGAGCAGTACTTC

abundance: -
v_gene: TRBV5-1
d_gene: -
j_gene: TRBJ2-3
CDR3aa: CASSLTYGFRYF
CDR3nt: TGCGCCAGCAGCTTAACCTACGGATTTCGGTATTTT

abundance: -
v_gene: TRBV5-6
d_gene: -
j_gene: TRBJ2-2
CDR3aa: CASSPLREANTGELFF
CDR3nt: TGTGCCAGCAGCCCGCTGAGGGAGGCGAACACCGGGGAGCTGTTTTTT

abundance: -
v_gene: TRBV4-1
d_gene: TRBD2
j_gene: TRBJ2-1
CDR3aa: CASSQEASGREEFF
CDR3nt: TGCGCCAGCAGCCAAGAAGCGAGCGGGAGGGAGGAGTTCTTC

abundance: -
v_gene: TRBV12-3/TRBV12-4
d_gene: -
j_gene: TRBJ1-5
CDR3aa: CASSLKAQGLYSNQPQHF
CDR3nt: TGTGCCAGCAGTTTAAAGGCACAGGGCCTTTATAGCAATCAGCCCCAGCATTTT

abundance: -
v_gene: TRBV3-1
d_gene: -
j_gene: TRBJ2-1
CDR3aa: CASSFPIEGVWGYNEQFF
CDR3nt: TGTGCCAGCAGTTTCCCGATAGAGGGAGTATGGGGTTACAATGAGCAGTTCTTC

abundance: -
v_gene: TRBV11-2
d_gene: TRBD1
j_gene: TRBJ2-1
CDR3aa: CASSQGGWEQFF
CDR3nt: TGTGCCAGCAGCCAAGGGGGCTGGGAGCAGTTCTTC

abundance: -
v_gene: TRBV5-1
d_gene: -
j_gene: TRBJ2-3
CDR3aa: CASGYSPPPDTQYF
CDR3nt: TGCGCCAGCGGCTATTCGCCCCCCCCAGATACGCAGTATTTT

abundance: -
v_gene: TRBV7-2
d_gene: -
j_gene: TRBJ1-1
CDR3aa: CASSLAGTTNTEAFF
CDR3nt: TGTGCCAGCAGCTTAGCGGGGACAACGAACACTGAAGCTTTCTTT

abundance: -
v_gene: TRBV5-1
d_gene: -
j_gene: TRBJ1-3
CDR3aa: CASSFTDSGNTIYF
CDR3nt: TGCGCCAGCAGCTTCACGGACTCTGGAAACACCATATATTTT

abundance: -
v_gene: TRBV19
d_gene: TRBD1
j_gene: TRBJ1-5
CDR3aa: CAIGGRGNQPQHF
CDR3nt: TGTGCCATAGGGGGCAGGGGAAATCAGCCCCAGCATTTT

abundance: -
v_gene: TRBV15
d_gene: TRBD1
j_gene: TRBJ2-7
CDR3aa: CATSRVGQGLKEQYF
CDR3nt: TGTGCCACCAGCAGAGTGGGACAGGGGTTGAAGGAGCAGTACTTC

abundance: -
v_gene: TRBV28
d_gene: -
j_gene: TRBJ1-1
CDR3aa: CASRPRNTEAFF
CDR3nt: TGTGCCAGCAGACCAAGGAACACTGAAGCTTTCTTT

abundance: few
v_gene: TRBV4-1
d_gene: -
j_gene: TRBJ2-3
CDR3aa: CASSQDRITDTQYF
CDR3nt: TGCGCCAGCAGCCAAGATCGAATCACAGATACGCAGTATTTT

abundance: -
v_gene: TRBV5-1
d_gene: TRBD2
j_gene: TRBJ2-5
CDR3aa: CASSQSGAQETQYF
CDR3nt: TGCGCCAGCAGCCAAAGCGGGGCTCAAGAGACCCAGTACTTC

abundance: -
v_gene: TRBV29-1
d_gene: -
j_gene: TRBJ1-5
CDR3aa: CTRGGTNQPQHF
CDR3nt: TGCACCCGGGGGGGAACCAATCAGCCCCAGCATTTT

abundance: -
v_gene: TRBV28
d_gene: -
j_gene: TRBJ2-1
CDR3aa: CASFIRDEQFF
CDR3nt: TGTGCCAGCTTTATCAGGGATGAGCAGTTCTTC

abundance: few
v_gene: TRBV20-1
d_gene: TRBD2
j_gene: TRBJ2-7
CDR3aa: CSARRASGTDEQYF
CDR3nt: TGCAGTGCTAGAAGGGCTAGCGGGACCGACGAGCAGTACTTC

abundance: few
v_gene: TRBV5-1
d_gene: -
j_gene: TRBJ2-3
CDR3aa: CASSLGFGDKSTDTQYF
CDR3nt: TGCGCCAGCAGCTTGGGTTTTGGGGACAAAAGCACAGATACGCAGTATTTT

abundance: -
v_gene: TRBV27
d_gene: -
j_gene: TRBJ1-2
CDR3aa: CASRLGGYGYTF
CDR3nt: TGTGCCAGCCGATTAGGGGGGTATGGCTACACCTTC

abundance: -
v_gene: TRBV7-6
d_gene: -
j_gene: TRBJ2-6
CDR3aa: CASGSRSGANVLTF
CDR3nt: TGTGCCAGCGGGAGTCGCTCTGGGGCCAACGTCCTGACTTTC

abundance: few
v_gene: TRBV7-9
d_gene: -
j_gene: TRBJ1-1
CDR3aa: CASSATGSTEAFF
CDR3nt: TGTGCCAGCAGTGCTACAGGGAGCACTGAAGCTTTCTTT

abundance: -
v_gene: TRBV19
d_gene: -
j_gene: TRBJ1-4
CDR3aa: CASSRGGSNEKLFF
CDR3nt: TGTGCCAGTAGTCGCGGGGGCTCGAATGAAAAACTGTTTTTT

abundance: -
v_gene: TRBV5-1
d_gene: TRBD2
j_gene: TRBJ2-5
CDR3aa: CASSLAGSGNQETQYF
CDR3nt: TGCGCCAGCAGCTTGGCCGGTAGCGGGAATCAAGAGACCCAGTACTTC

abundance: few
v_gene: TRBV27
d_gene: TRBD2
j_gene: TRBJ2-1
CDR3aa: CASSWLAVLSSYNEQFF
CDR3nt: TGTGCCAGCAGCTGGCTAGCGGTTCTGAGCTCCTACAATGAGCAGTTCTTC

abundance: -
v_gene: TRBV12-3/TRBV12-4
d_gene: -
j_gene: TRBJ2-1
CDR3aa: CASSPFAEVSYNEQFF
CDR3nt: TGTGCCAGCAGTCCCTTCGCGGAGGTTTCCTACAATGAGCAGTTCTTC

abundance: -
v_gene: TRBV20-1
d_gene: TRBD2
j_gene: TRBJ2-7
CDR3aa: CSARNPISGSNEQYF
CDR3nt: TGCAGTGCTAGGAATCCAATTAGCGGGAGCAACGAGCAGTACTTC

abundance: few
v_gene: TRBV10-3
d_gene: -
j_gene: TRBJ2-3
CDR3aa: CAITSQLATDTQYF
CDR3nt: TGTGCCATCACCTCGCAGCTAGCGACAGATACGCAGTATTTT

abundance: -
v_gene: TRBV7-6
d_gene: TRBD2
j_gene: TRBJ2-1
CDR3aa: CASSLATSGSSYNEQFF
CDR3nt: TGTGCCAGCAGCTTAGCCACCAGCGGGAGCTCCTACAATGAGCAGTTCTTC

abundance: few
v_gene: TRBV5-1
d_gene: -
j_gene: TRBJ2-2
CDR3aa: CASSPRGANTGELFF
CDR3nt: TGCGCCAGCAGCCCCAGGGGAGCGAACACCGGGGAGCTGTTTTTT

abundance: -
v_gene: TRBV11-2
d_gene: -
j_gene: TRBJ2-7
CDR3aa: CASSLVGRFSYEQYF
CDR3nt: TGTGCCAGCAGCTTAGTCGGTCGGTTCTCCTACGAGCAGTACTTC

abundance: few
v_gene: TRBV24-1
d_gene: TRBD1
j_gene: TRBJ2-2
CDR3aa: CATQDRPTRELFF
CDR3nt: TGTGCCACCCAGGACAGGCCCACCCGGGAGCTGTTTTTT